Presented here are 14 T cell receptor beta chains from one specimen sequenced in a study of shared clonotypes between healthy human individuals. Profiling relied on immunoSEQ multiplex PCR, and the TCRdb table lists in-frame clones only, not all of them. The sample carries approximately 980,000 clones, approximately 80% recorded once. The material sequenced was memory CD4+ T cells sorted from blood. Documented subset: CD45RA-negative fraction. All receptors derive from a man between 18 and 35 years old in good health.

The chain joins TRBV11-2 to TRBJ2-1; 13 bases are a match to TRBD2. V trimming: 0 bases; J trimming: 2 bases; junction bases outside the gene matches: 7. The CDR3 sequence is 19 residues long. Germline lookup yields CDR1 SGHAT and CDR2 FQNNGV. CDR3 loop: CASSLERLAGGGPYNEQFF. The CDR3 bases are TGTGCCAGCAGCTTAGAAAGACTAGCGGGAGGAGGCCCCTACAATGAGCAGTTCTTC.

The chain has TRBV18 and TRBJ2-1; D remains unclear. The germline gives CDR1 KGHSH, CDR2 LQKENI. The CDR3 totals 13 residues. Trimming left V 2 bases short and J 8 bases short, with 10 bases between. The CDR3 bases are TGTGCCAGCTCACCAACTGTCTCGGATGAGCAGTTCTTC. Its protein product is CASSPTVSDEQFF.

The gene calls are TRBV6-6 and TRBJ1-1; 7 nucleotides line up with TRBD1. CDR1 MNHNY and CDR2 SVGAGI come from the germline V gene (reference sequence). This CDR3 region has 14 residues. Trimming at V came to 8 bases and at J to 2 bases, leaving 8 bases not matched to a gene. The CDR3 region is CASGTTGTNTEAFF. The CDR3, as DNA: TGTGCCAGCGGCACGACAGGGACTAACACTGAAGCTTTCTTT.

A word on this clone: The sample carries other DNA sequences with the same CDR3. The chain recombines TRBV29-1 with TRBJ2-5; D call uncertain. The CDR3 has 11 amino acids. Per the germline V gene, CDR1 is SQVTM and CDR2 is ANQGSEA. Trimming stripped 3 bases from V and 5 bases from J, with 7 bases between. The CDR3 loop reads CSVDRSETQYF. The CDR3 nucleotides read TGCAGCGTTGATAGGAGCGAGACCCAGTACTTC.

This clone turned up a few times. V gene TRBV18 combines with J gene TRBJ2-2; TRBD1 is a possible D gene (5 bases). CDR3 length: 16 amino acids. Looked up from germline, CDR1 is KGHSH and CDR2 is LQKENI. V was trimmed by 1 base and J by 0 bases, leaving 9 bases between them. The CDR3 DNA reads TGTGCCAGCTCACCACAGGGGTTCCCGAACACCGGGGAGCTGTTTTTT. Translated: CASSPQGFPNTGELFF.

This CDR3 is CATPLDREARTDTQYF. The DNA of the CDR3 is TGTGCCACCCCCTTGGACAGGGAGGCCCGCACAGATACGCAGTATTTT. The rearrangement uses TRBV2 and TRBJ2-3, with 8 bases lining up with TRBD1. CDR3 length equals 16 residues. The V gene end was trimmed by 10 bases and the J gene end by 1 base; junction bases not matched to a gene: 13. Germline values: CDR1 SNHLY, CDR2 FYNNEI.

The chain combines TRBV6-1 with TRBJ2-1, with 10 bases fitting TRBD1. V lost 3 bases to trimming and J lost 10 bases; unmatched junction nucleotides: 9. This CDR3 comprises 15 residues. Looked up from germline, CDR1 is MNHNS and CDR2 is SASEGT. This CDR3 is CASSDQPDRGLEQFF. The CDR3 DNA sequence: TGTGCCAGCAGTGATCAACCCGACAGGGGGCTGGAGCAGTTCTTC.

The chain carries TRBV30 and TRBJ1-6; 7 nucleotides align to TRBD1. The CDR3 is made up of 14 amino acids. J gave up 6 bases and V 1 base, and 3 bases lay outside the gene matches. Germline CDR1 is GTSNPN and CDR2 is SVGIG (reference sequence). CDR3 loop: CAWSGGQANSPLHF. The CDR3 DNA is TGTGCCTGGAGTGGAGGACAGGCTAATTCACCCCTCCACTTT.

This clone has a single count. The gene calls are TRBV6-6 and TRBJ1-3; 7 nucleotides match TRBD1. Germline loops: CDR1 MNHNY, CDR2 SVGAGI (reference sequence). V was pared by 6 bases and J by 7 bases, with 9 bases of the junction left unmatched. The CDR3 covers 14 residues. Here the CDR3 DNA reads TGTGCCAGCAGGGAGACAGGGCGAGGGAACACCATATATTTT. This translates into CASRETGRGNTIYF.

This sequence joins TRBV5-4 and TRBJ2-6; D not resolved. V was shortened by 2 bases and J by 0 bases, with 6 bases between the two germline ends. This CDR3 comprises 15 residues. Germline lookup yields CDR1 SGHNT and CDR2 YYREEE (reference sequence). CDR3 loop: CASSFQSSGANVLTF. As DNA, the CDR3 is TGTGCCAGCAGCTTTCAGAGCTCTGGGGCCAACGTCCTGACTTTC.

The chain recombines TRBV6-1 with TRBJ2-3, with TRBD1 identical over 7 bases. J lost 10 bases, V lost 7 bases, and 11 bases had no gene match. CDR3 length: 13 amino acids. In germline, CDR1 is MNHNS, CDR2 SASEGT. CDR3 amino acids: CASNAEFQGAQYF. The CDR3 region has the DNA TGTGCCAGCAATGCGGAGTTTCAGGGGGCGCAGTATTTT.

This clone was counted ten times or more. This sequence joins TRBV13 and TRBJ1-2; 8 bases fit TRBD1. This CDR3 is built from 16 residues. Germline-derived CDR1 and CDR2 are PRHDT and FYEKMQ (reference sequence). J gave up 4 bases and V 4 bases, and 11 bases lay outside the gene matches. The CDR3: CASSSATGTGGYGYTF. DNA of the CDR3: TGTGCCAGCAGCTCCGCCACAGGGACAGGAGGCTATGGCTACACCTTC.

The chain employs TRBV14 and TRBJ2-5; TRBD2 agrees at 15 bases. After removal of 4 bases from V and 2 bases from J, the junction contained 2 bases not matched to a gene. The CDR3 extends over 16 amino acids. Germline values: CDR1 SGHDN, CDR2 FVKESK. CDR3 sequence: CASSPGLAGGQETQYF. The CDR3 nucleotides read TGTGCCAGCAGCCCGGGACTAGCGGGGGGTCAAGAGACCCAGTACTTC.

The rearrangement links TRBV19 to TRBJ2-7; TRBD2 is a possible D gene (6 bases). Between the trimmed V and J ends, which lost 3 bases and 2 bases, there was a span of 11 bases. The CDR3 covers 14 residues. The V gene's germline CDR1 is LNHDA and CDR2 SQIVND (reference sequence). This CDR3 is CASSIDGGAYEQYF. The DNA for the CDR3 is TGTGCCAGTAGTATCGACGGGGGTGCCTACGAGCAGTACTTC.